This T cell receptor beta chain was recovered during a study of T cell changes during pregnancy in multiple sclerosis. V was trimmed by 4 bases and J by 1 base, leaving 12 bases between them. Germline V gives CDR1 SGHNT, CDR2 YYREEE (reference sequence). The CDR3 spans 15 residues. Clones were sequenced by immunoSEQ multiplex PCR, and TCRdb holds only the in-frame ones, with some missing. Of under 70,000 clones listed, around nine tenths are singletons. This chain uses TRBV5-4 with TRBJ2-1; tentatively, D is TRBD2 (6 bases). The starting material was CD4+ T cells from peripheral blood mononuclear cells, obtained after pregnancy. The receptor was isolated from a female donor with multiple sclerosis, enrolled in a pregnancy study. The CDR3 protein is CASSHGTRSYNEQFF. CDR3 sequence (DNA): TGTGCCAGCAGCCACGGGACTCGTTCCTACAATGAGCAGTTCTTC.